The 2 T cell receptor beta chains given below trace back to one sample, sequenced in a study of blood T cells in healthy people across ages. The authors ran a second PCR of roughly 6 to 11 cycles using a sample-barcoded 5' primer and a J-beta primer mix. In TCRdb, the 5' RACE reads were re-called with MiXCR into one record per CDR3 protein. The sample has hundreds of thousands of distinct CDR3 sequences; about 30% are singletons. The sample taken for sequencing was blood. The receptors originated from a woman older than 75 in good health.

This clonotype was observed a handful of times. The chain uses TRBV3-1 and TRBJ2-1, with TRBD2 matching 13 bases. In germline, CDR1 is LGHDT, CDR2 YNNKEL (reference sequence). V shed 5 bases, J shed 6 bases, and the junction held 1 base outside the gene matches. The CDR3 is 14 residues long. The DNA for the CDR3 is TGTGCCAGCAGCGGGACTAGCGGGGTCAATGAGCAGTTCTTC. As protein: CASSGTSGVNEQFF.

This clonotype appeared many times. V usage is TRBV20-1 and J usage is TRBJ1-1; D gene uncertain. This CDR3 comprises 16 residues. V was shortened by 0 bases and J by 0 bases, with 14 bases between the two germline ends. Per germline, CDR1 DFQATT and CDR2 SNEGSKA (reference sequence). The CDR3 here is CSARDFLGPMNTEAFF. The DNA for the CDR3 is TGCAGTGCTAGAGATTTTCTCGGGCCTATGAACACTGAAGCTTTCTTT.